This T cell receptor (beta chain) was profiled in a study of cytomegalovirus exposure and HLA in healthy donors (dated 2017 in TCRdb). With regard to the full study: An earlier analysis of about 560 of the donors reported 276 Gb of sequence data and around 120 million unique TCR beta sequences obtained from around 190 million T cells. About 330 gigabases of sequencing data and 91 million or so unique TCR sequences made up an early release that covered approximately 650 HLA-typed donors. Of the approximately 400 genotyped donors, roughly 85% fell in the genetic ancestry cluster associated with self-reported Caucasian donors. The study aimed to test whether cataloging public T cell receptors could reveal signatures of past pathogen exposure. Using immunosequencing, the study profiled T cell repertoires from 550 to 750 subjects and related those repertoires to cytomegalovirus serostatus. In addition to the first cohort of 500 to 850 subjects, a separate validation cohort of over 90 different subjects was used. To predict cytomegalovirus infection status, the study combined high-throughput TCR immunosequencing, statistical association of individual TCRs with disease status, and machine learning. A later analysis re-examined previously published TCR beta repertoires from over 500 donors and added high-resolution HLA genotyping to investigate patterns of TCR occurrence. The later analysis used no new phenotypic data to find candidate immune exposures, relying instead on TCR beta sequences and their occurrence across donors. To decide whether each TCR beta V gene segment behaved as functional or pseudogenic, an earlier analysis of some 580 of the donors relied on high-throughput TCR beta sequencing. Donor age, sex, ethnicity and CMV serostatus were compiled alongside the repertoire data. A later genetic analysis used genome-wide SNP genotypes for 398 of the 666 donors, treating that subset as a discovery cohort. Every repertoire in the discovery cohort had been generated on one and the same sequencing platform. HLA typing included class I and class II loci at four-digit resolution. The number of typed donors differed by locus: about 629-630 for A, B, C, DRB1 and DQB1; 500 to 550 for DQA1; fewer than 610 for DPA1; and about 470 for DPB1. Because of strong linkage in the cohort, four or five DR-DQ haplotypes were treated as single units for association and clustering. Among roughly 400 genotyped donors of the cohort, an average of about 220,000 unique TCR beta nucleotide sequences was sequenced per donor, of which about 20% were non-productive. General study outcomes and caveats: According to the authors, the approach could potentially be generalized to other disease states and immunological phenotypes. The study gave a list of under 200 TCR beta chains associated with cytomegalovirus. Three of the identified cytomegalovirus-associated TCR beta chains were confirmed in vitro to be specific for cytomegalovirus antigens. A later analysis found that TCR association rates varied across HLA loci, with DRB1 alleles showing the most associated TCRs and HLA-C alleles the fewest. A later analysis found that most CMV-associated TCR beta chains appeared HLA-restricted, with HLA associations seemingly driven largely by CMV exposure. A later genetic analysis associated a missense DCLRE1C variant with V-gene and J-gene trimming of TCR beta chains, and an independent cohort replicated the association. Immune exposure information for the cohort was limited to CMV serostatus. This cohort had only TCR beta chains sequenced, and the lack of alpha or paired-chain data limited which features could be detected. In a later analysis, HLA-associated TCR beta chains were found to be more clonally expanded and to have lower generation probabilities than equally common non-associated chains. Presence/absence analyses assumed roughly uniform sequencing depth across donors, an assumption that may not hold. Because some donors lacked HLA typing at each locus, the association tests relied only on the typed subset. Correlated functional status among segregating V segments might be attributable to linkage disequilibrium, but an unknown experimental factor could not be ruled out. Most TCR sequences were seen in very few donors, while some public TCRs were found in many individuals. In an earlier analysis of approximately 590 of the donors, most TCR beta V segments appeared in productive rearrangements about 90% or about 30% of the time, broadly matching IMGT annotations. Some IMGT-functional V segments, including TRBV6-2 and TRBV6-3, could not be distinguished by the 87-base-pair reads and were therefore excluded. A cluster of highly shared sequence variants was judged likely to be a technical artifact of the sequencing pipeline. A later genetic analysis reported fewer N-insertions in productive TCRs among donors in an Asian-associated ancestry cluster than the roughly 720-donor mean. According to a later analysis, parvovirus B19, influenza, CMV and Epstein-Barr virus appeared linked to several top co-occurrence clusters. Cytomegalovirus status was reported to be diagnosed by the classifier with high specificity and sensitivity in both the original and validation cohorts. At a false discovery rate of 0.05, a later analysis linked 16,951 TCR beta sequences to specific HLA alleles. A further reported finding was that TCR beta sequences accurately predicted the HLA-A and HLA-B alleles for most subjects in the first cohort. The earlier analysis of about 600 of the donors excluded some 15 rarely observed V segments, including chromosome 9 orphons, because counts were too low. Strong co-occurrence of HLA alleles, especially DR and DQ, made assigning TCR associations to individual alleles difficult.

With regard to this clone: Its cognate antigen has yet to be identified. Base qualities are not provided; no much larger clone lies one nucleotide away.

The cohort was made up of approximately 700 healthy bone marrow donors. At the time of sampling, all cohort members were nominally healthy, though unrecorded immune exposures were likely present. The donor was CMV seropositive and belonged to the group of 250 to 300 seropositive cohort members. A peripheral blood sample was provided by each donor, and peripheral blood mononuclear cells were used for TCR beta sequencing. The Qiagen DNeasy Blood Extraction Kit was used to extract genomic DNA from the blood cell samples. The CDR3 goes from the cysteine to the phenylalanine over 13 residues. The only DNA kept is the CDR3, 39 bases in frame from the first base. Reading the germline V gene gives CDR1 SQVTM and CDR2 ANQGSEA. The V and J ends are trimmed by 4 bases and 9 bases, leaving 16 bases between them. The library was made by the immunoSEQ multiplex PCR assay. For the multiplex PCR, a mixture combining 60 forward primers for TCR Vbeta segments and 13 reverse primers for TCR Jbeta segments was used. A multiplex PCR assay on genomic DNA amplified the CDR3 region of rearranged TCR beta genes. On the Illumina HiSeq System, the amplified TCR beta libraries were sequenced as 87-base-pair reads. Under the source paper's analysis protocol: A later analysis counted about 76 million unique TCR beta chains across the approximately 700 repertoires, and some 11 million of these chains were shared by at least two donors. Raw reads were error-corrected and collapsed into unique sequences with a nearest-neighbor algorithm that merged closely related sequences to remove PCR and sequencing errors. CDR3 sequences were aligned to IMGT reference sequences to assign V, D and J gene segments. Each retained sequence needed at least a six-nucleotide match to both a V gene segment and a J gene segment. Rearrangements were classified as productive when the CDR3 lacked stop codons and remained in frame with V and J, and all other rearrangements were classified as non-productive. CDR3 was defined according to IMGT convention as the region running from the second conserved V-encoded cysteine to the conserved J-encoded phenylalanine. Sequences without an unambiguous match to a single V gene segment were excluded from the earlier analysis of 587 of the donors. An earlier analysis of 587 of the donors classified V segments as functional when productive rearrangements were above 56.7% and as segregating when the standard deviation between donors was above 5%. A statistical classification framework was built for diagnosing cytomegalovirus status from the catalog of TCR beta chain sequences. V and J gene assignment, in a later analysis, came from comparing TCR nucleotide sequences with IMGT/GENE-DB human TR gene sequences. A later analysis assigned CDR3 sequences and most-parsimonious VDJ recombination scenarios with the TCRdist pipeline. A later analysis defined each TCR beta chain by its CDR3 amino acid sequence plus V-gene family, and excluded reads lacking a unique V-gene family. In a later analysis, fewer than 650 highly shared, low-generation-probability nucleotide sequences were removed to address suspected cross-contamination and a sequencing artifact. In a later analysis, a clonal expansion index for each public chain was calculated from normalized within-repertoire ranks of inferred template counts. In a later analysis, generation probabilities were computed with a VDJ recombination model fitted to out-of-frame rearrangements, and the resulting probabilities were checked against IGoR. A later analysis scored TCR-TCR, TCR-HLA and TCR-CMV co-occurrence with hypergeometric tests, applying a repertoire-size bias correction to TCR pairs. To estimate false discovery rates, a later analysis permuted the HLA or CMV assignments 20 times. A later analysis grouped co-occurring TCRs with DBSCAN, adding TCRdist sequence similarity when clustering within HLA-allele-positive subsets. Co-occurrence clustering excluded repertoires with fewer than 30,000 or more than 120,000 public chains, plus five with anomalous nucleotide sharing. TCRdb re-hosts the immuneACCESS table, in-frame sequences only. Its copies lack some clones; in the studies checked, an unresolved V gene accounts for under half of them, and the cause for the rest is not known. That table furnishes V, J and clone size, whereas the DNA furnished D and trimming. The sample records some 170,000 clones, 82% of which are singletons. The top ten hold about 1.6% of the sample.

The V and J segments used are TRBV29-1 and TRBJ2-1, with TRBD2 tentatively as D gene (6 bases match). The sample taken for sequencing was PBMCs. This sequence was found in a girl between 10 and 17 years old in good health and CMV-seropositive. The bases read TGCAGCGTTGGGTCGGGGGAAAATGGTGAGCAGTTCTTC. Its coded protein is CSVGSGENGEQFF.